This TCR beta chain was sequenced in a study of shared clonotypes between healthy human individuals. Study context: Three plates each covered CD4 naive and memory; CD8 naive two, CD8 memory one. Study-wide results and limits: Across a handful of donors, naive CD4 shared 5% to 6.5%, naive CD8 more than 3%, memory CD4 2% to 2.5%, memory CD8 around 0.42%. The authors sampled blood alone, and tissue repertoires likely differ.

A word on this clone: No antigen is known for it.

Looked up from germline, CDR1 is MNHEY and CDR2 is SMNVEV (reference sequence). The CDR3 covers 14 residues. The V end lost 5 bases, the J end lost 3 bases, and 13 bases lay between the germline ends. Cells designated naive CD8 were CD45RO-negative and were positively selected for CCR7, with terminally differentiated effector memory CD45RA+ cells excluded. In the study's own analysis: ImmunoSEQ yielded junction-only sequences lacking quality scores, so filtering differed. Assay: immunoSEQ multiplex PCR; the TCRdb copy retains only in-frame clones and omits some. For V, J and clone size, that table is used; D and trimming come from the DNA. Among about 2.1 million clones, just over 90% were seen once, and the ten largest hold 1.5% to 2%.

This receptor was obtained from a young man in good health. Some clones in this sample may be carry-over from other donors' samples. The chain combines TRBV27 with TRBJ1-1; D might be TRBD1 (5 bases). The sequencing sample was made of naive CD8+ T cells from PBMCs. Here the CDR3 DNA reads TGTGCCAGCAGTCCCCAGGACATTTACACTGAAGCTTTCTTT. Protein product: CASSPQDIYTEAFF.